A selection of T cell receptor beta chains follows, all from one sample in a study of Ad26.COV2.S vaccination and SARS-CoV-2 variants. Only in-frame clones appear in the TCRdb table, and some are missing; sequencing was by immunoSEQ multiplex PCR. The sample lists 350,000 to 450,000 clones, roughly 84% occurring once. The material was peripheral blood, obtained in a trial of Ad26.COV2.S vaccine versus placebo. The receptor source for this set is a person aged 18-65 years who received the Ad26.COV2.S COVID-19 vaccine or a placebo. The CDR3 runs from the conserved cysteine through the conserved F or W. A D gene is named only where the DNA matches it firmly. A row's size may be missing; if present it is once, few, many or a size class.

few	TRBD2	TRBV6-5	TRBJ2-7	TGTGCCAGCAAACTAGCGGAGTCCTACGAGCAGTACTTC	CASKLAESYEQYF
-	-	TRBV5-1	TRBJ1-1	TGCGCCAGCAGCTTGGCCGGTCAGGGGAACACTGAAGCTTTCTTT	CASSLAGQGNTEAFF
few	TRBD1	TRBV4-1	TRBJ1-6	TGCGCCAGCAGCCAAGAAGGTTGGGGACAGGATAATTCACCCCTCCACTTT	CASSQEGWGQDNSPLHF
once	-	TRBV25-1	TRBJ2-2	TGTGCCAGCAGTGCAGGCGCCGGGGAGCTGTTTTTT	CASSAGAGELFF
-	TRBD1	TRBV24-1	TRBJ1-2	TGTGCCACCAGTGATTCAACAGGGGGTGGCTACACCTTC	CATSDSTGGGYTF
-	-	TRBV28	TRBJ2-2	TGTGCCAGCAGTTCCAGGAAAGCCGGGGAGCTGTTTTTT	CASSSRKAGELFF
-	TRBD1	TRBV7-9	TRBJ2-7	TGTGCCAGCAGCTTCGGACAGGGTACGTACGAGCAGTACTTC	CASSFGQGTYEQYF
-	TRBD1	TRBV7-9	TRBJ1-1	TGTGCCAGCAGCAGCCGGGACAGGGAGGCCACTGAAGCTTTCTTT	CASSSRDREATEAFF
-	-	TRBV7-2	TRBJ1-4	TGTGCCAGCAGCTTCTCGGCAACTAATGAAAAACTGTTTTTT	CASSFSATNEKLFF
-	TRBD2	TRBV2	TRBJ2-2	TGTGCCAGCAGGAGGGGACTAGCCCGGAACACCGGGGAGCTGTTTTTT	CASRRGLARNTGELFF
-	TRBD2	TRBV29-1	TRBJ2-4	TGCAGCGAGATACCCCAGGGACTAAAGGAGACCAAAAACATTCAGTACTTC	CSEIPQGLKETKNIQYF
once	TRBD1	TRBV14	TRBJ1-6	TGTGCCAGCAGCCAACAGGGGGCGGCACCCCTCCACTTT	CASSQQGAAPLHF
few	TRBD2	TRBV18	TRBJ2-1	TGTGCCAGCTCACTCCTGGGGGTAGCGGGGGGAGATGAGCAGTTCTTC	CASSLLGVAGGDEQFF
-	-	TRBV9	TRBJ2-1	TGTGCCAGCAGCGTAGTTGGCGGGGCGATCTACAATGAGCAGTTCTTC	CASSVVGGAIYNEQFF
few	-	TRBV3-1/TRBV3-2	TRBJ2-1	TGTGCCAGCAGCCAATCTAGCCAAAGTTACAATGAGCAGTTCTTC	CASSQSSQSYNEQFF
-	-	TRBV24-1	TRBJ1-2	TGTGCCACCAGTGAGGGTCTGGGCTATGGCTACACCTTC	CATSEGLGYGYTF
-	TRBD1	TRBV7-9	TRBJ2-1	TGTGCCAGCAGCCCCCGGACAGGGTCCAACAGGGATGAGCAGTTCTTC	CASSPRTGSNRDEQFF
-	-	TRBV6-5	TRBJ2-7	TGTGCCAGCCGGTCTGCCCCTTCCCCCTCCTACGAGCAGTACTTC	CASRSAPSPSYEQYF
-	TRBD1	TRBV5-1	TRBJ2-7	TGCGCCAGCAGCGGCAGGGACAGCGGCGAGCAGTACTTC	CASSGRDSGEQYF
-	-	TRBV27	TRBJ1-5	TGTGCCAGCAGTCTGGGGGTGAGTTTGCCCCAGCATTTT	CASSLGVSLPQHF
-	-	TRBV21-1	TRBJ1-3	TGTGCCAGCAGCGCCCAGGGTTCCTCTGGAAACACCATATATTTT	CASSAQGSSGNTIYF
-	TRBD1	TRBV5-6	TRBJ2-5	TGTGCCAGCTGCCTGGGGGTGACCGGGACAGAAGAGACCCAGTACTTC	CASCLGVTGTEETQYF
-	TRBD1	TRBV14	TRBJ2-3	TGTGCCAGCAGCCGGGGACAGGGGGTCACAGATACGCAGTATTTT	CASSRGQGVTDTQYF
-	-	TRBV7-6	TRBJ1-4	TGTGCCAGCAGCCAAATTCCGGCAGGGGAGGGTGAAAAACTGTTTTTT	CASSQIPAGEGEKLFF
-	-	TRBV19	TRBJ1-3	TGTGCCAGTAGATGGTCAGGGGAATCTGGAAACACCATATATTTT	CASRWSGESGNTIYF
-	TRBD1	TRBV5-1	TRBJ2-7	TGCGCCAGCAGCTTGGCAGGGGGCAGGTACGAGCAGTACTTC	CASSLAGGRYEQYF
-	-	TRBV7-2	TRBJ2-1	TGTGCCAGCAGCTTATCAGGGTCCGGCAATGAGCAGTTCTTC	CASSLSGSGNEQFF
-	-	TRBV9	TRBJ2-3	TGTGCCAGCAGCGATTATGGGGCATCCCAGAGGGCCCGGGGGATGGGGTATTTT	CASSDYGASQRARGMGYF
-	TRBD1	TRBV18	TRBJ2-2	TGTGCCAGCTCACCACCTGGACAGGAGTGGTCCGGGGAGCTGTTTTTT	CASSPPGQEWSGELFF
-	-	TRBV11-2	TRBJ2-1	TGTGCCAGCAGCCCCAAAGTCTCCGGGTACAATGAGCAGTTCTTC	CASSPKVSGYNEQFF
-	-	TRBV11-2	TRBJ2-7	TGTGCCAGCAGCCTCGGTAACGAGCAGTACTTC	CASSLGNEQYF
once	-	TRBV24-1	TRBJ1-5	TGTGCCACCAGTGACAACGGGGACCGGAGCCAGCCCCAGCATTTT	CATSDNGDRSQPQHF
-	-	TRBV6-6	TRBJ2-3	TGTGCCAGCAGCCTTAGTTACGGAGATACGCAGTATTTT	CASSLSYGDTQYF
-	-	TRBV7-2	TRBJ2-2	TGTGCCAGCAGCCAGACGGGGGGCTGGGGGGAGCTGTTTTTT	CASSQTGGWGELFF
-	-	TRBV18	TRBJ2-7	TGTGCCAGCTCACTACCCGGAACCTACGAGCAGTACTTC	CASSLPGTYEQYF
-	-	TRBV7-6	TRBJ2-7	TGTGCCAGCAGCTCAGAGTTGGGGCAGGGGTCCTACGAGCAGTACTTC	CASSSELGQGSYEQYF
once	-	TRBV29-1	TRBJ2-5	TGCAGCGTTGAAGAGAACGCCGTAGGCGAGACCCAGTACTTC	CSVEENAVGETQYF
-	-	TRBV5-4	TRBJ1-1	TGTGCCAGCAGCTTAACAGGAGGGCTTGAAGCTTTCTTT	CASSLTGGLEAFF
-	TRBD2	TRBV5-1	TRBJ2-1	TGCGCCAGTCAGATATCCGCTAGCGGGGGGGCTAATGAGCAGTTCTTC	CASQISASGGANEQFF
-	TRBD2	TRBV2	TRBJ2-1	TGTGCCAGCAGGGAGCGGGAGGCAAGGGGGGAGCAGTTCTTC	CASREREARGEQFF
-	TRBD2	TRBV18	TRBJ2-7	TGTGCCAGCTCACCGCCTAGCGGGGCGTACGAGCAGTACTTC	CASSPPSGAYEQYF
-	TRBD1	TRBV4-3	TRBJ2-3	TGCGCCAGCAGCCAAGACTACAGGGGAAGGGACACAGATACGCAGTATTTT	CASSQDYRGRDTDTQYF
few	-	TRBV6-2/TRBV6-3	TRBJ2-2	TGTGCCAGCAGTTACGGGCGGGACATCACCGGGGAGCTGTTTTTT	CASSYGRDITGELFF
-	-	TRBV2	TRBJ2-5	TGTGCCAGCAGTGTGCAGGGAGAGACCCAGTACTTC	CASSVQGETQYF
few	-	TRBV6-5	TRBJ2-5	TGTGCCAGCAGTTACCCAGGGTCCGAGACCCAGTACTTC	CASSYPGSETQYF
-	-	TRBV7-8	TRBJ1-1	TGTGCCAGCAGCTTAGCCCCAGGGTCCACTGAAGCTTTCTTT	CASSLAPGSTEAFF
-	-	TRBV19	TRBJ1-5	TGTGCCAGTAGGACTCCCAACAGCGGGGGCAATCAGCCCCAGCATTTT	CASRTPNSGGNQPQHF
-	-	TRBV19	TRBJ2-3	TGTGCCAGTAGTGCTTACAGCGGACTCACAGATACGCAGTATTTT	CASSAYSGLTDTQYF
-	-	TRBV5-5	TRBJ1-6	TGTGCCAGCAGCTTGGGAAGGGGGAGATGGAATTCACCCCTCCACTTT	CASSLGRGRWNSPLHF
once	-	TRBV15	TRBJ1-4	TGTGCCACCAGCAGGGCAGGGGACATTAATGAAAAACTGTTTTTT	CATSRAGDINEKLFF
few	-	TRBV5-1	TRBJ2-3	TGCGCCAGCAGCTTAGGTTTATCGGATTTTGGGAGCACAGATACGCAGTATTTT	CASSLGLSDFGSTDTQYF